This TCR beta chain was captured in a study of TIL therapy for anti-PD-1-resistant metastatic lung cancer. This clone appeared many times. Time point in this sample: pre-treatment sample, taken before nivolumab and TIL therapy. The tumor samples were excised metastases, mostly pleural nodules or supraclavicular lymph nodes. Patients then received nivolumab; progressors got lymphodepletion, TIL and IL-2. The libraries were made with immunoSEQ v3. Sequenced by immunoSEQ multiplex PCR; TCRdb stores in-frame clones only, minus some. This table holds around 100,000 clones, roughly 65% found once. V lost 4 bases and J lost 5; bases outside the gene matches: 5. The CDR3 spans 15 residues. CDR1 LGHNA and CDR2 YNFKEQ come from the germline V gene.

The clonotype originates from a person aged 25-85 years with non-small cell lung cancer. This material consisted of tumor tissue, taken at baseline. The V gene is TRBV4-2, the J gene TRBJ2-5; 12 bases agree with TRBD1. The DNA for the CDR3 is TGTGCCAGCAGCCCCCGGGACAGGGGGCGGGAGACCCAGTACTTC. The encoded protein is CASSPRDRGRETQYF.